Following are 30 T cell receptor beta chains from one sample sequenced in a study of blood T cell repertoires in COVID-19. Assay: immunoSEQ multiplex PCR; the TCRdb copy retains only in-frame clones and omits some. The sample shows under 55,000 clones, roughly nine tenths of them seen only once. What was sequenced was peripheral blood. All receptors come from a woman aged 80 or over with active COVID-19.

CDR3 nucleotides: TGTGCCGGCGCGGACAGGGGAGATCAGCCCCAGCATTTT. This gives the protein CAGADRGDQPQHF. The V and J genes are TRBV19 and TRBJ1-5, with 9 bases matching TRBD1. V was clipped by 11 bases and J by 5 bases; unmatched bases: 7. Germline CDR1 is LNHDA and CDR2 is SQIVND (reference sequence). The CDR3 has 13 residues.

The chain links TRBV11-2 to TRBJ2-6; D gene unclear. V gave up 7 bases and J gave up 12 bases, with 13 bases separating them. The germline gives CDR1 SGHAT, CDR2 FQNNGV. CDR3 length: 12 residues. Written as DNA, the CDR3 is TGTGCCAGCACCCCCGGTGCGGCCGTCCTGACTTTC. Translation: CASTPGAAVLTF.

The rearrangement uses TRBV12-3 or TRBV12-4 and TRBJ2-7; TRBD2 matches 10 bases. This CDR3 is built from 13 residues. V was clipped by 6 bases and J by 5 bases; unmatched bases: 4. CDR3 in amino acids: CASRTSGVNEQYF. The CDR3 bases are TGTGCCAGCAGAACTAGCGGGGTTAACGAGCAGTACTTC.

J is TRBJ2-1 and V is TRBV9, with TRBD2 identical over 13 bases. This CDR3 is built from 16 residues. The junction had 7 bases not matched to a gene; V was cut back by 3 bases and J by 7 bases. From germline, CDR1 is SGDLS and CDR2 YYNGEE. CDR3 loop: CASSGRLAGGRNEQFF. The CDR3, as DNA: TGTGCCAGCAGCGGAAGACTAGCGGGGGGCCGGAATGAGCAGTTCTTC. Variable domain in full (rest from reference TRBV9 and TRBJ2-1): DSGVTQTPKHLITATGQRVTLRCSPRSGDLSVYWYQQSLDQGLQFLIQYYNGEERAKGNILERFSAQQFPDLHSELNLSSLELGDSALYFCASSGRLAGGRNEQFFGPGTRLTVL.

This clone was seen a single time. The chain carries TRBV5-1 and TRBJ1-4; weak D call: TRBD1 (6 bases). CDR3 size: 14 residues. Trimming cost V 7 bases and J 4 bases, with 14 bases left between them. Germline lookup yields CDR1 SGHRS and CDR2 YFSETQ. Here the CDR3 reads CASRGGGSNEKLFF. Written as DNA, the CDR3 is TGCGCCAGCCGTGGGGGCGGAAGTAATGAAAAACTGTTTTTT.

The chain uses TRBV6-5 and TRBJ1-5, with TRBD1 matching 7 bases. The CDR3 sequence is 15 residues long. Germline trimming cut 4 bases from V and 5 bases from J; bases unmatched to any gene: 8. Germline assignment: CDR1 MNHEY and CDR2 SVGAGI. The CDR3 here is CASSSRTGGDQPQHF. CDR3 sequence (DNA): TGTGCCAGCAGTTCCCGGACAGGAGGAGATCAGCCCCAGCATTTT.

The V and J genes are TRBV9 and TRBJ1-3; TRBD1 might be the D (6 bases). The V end lost 5 bases, the J end lost 7 bases, and 16 bases lay between the germline ends. The germline gives CDR1 SGDLS, CDR2 YYNGEE. This CDR3 has 14 residues. The CDR3 DNA reads as TGTGCCAGCAGAAGGAACGGCCAGGGGAACACCATATATTTT. It codes for CASRRNGQGNTIYF.

This chain links TRBV15 with TRBJ2-7; 9 nucleotides align to TRBD2. CDR1 and CDR2 from the germline V gene are LNHNV and YYDKDF (reference sequence). This CDR3 is 17 amino acids long. Trimming cost V 5 bases and J 4 bases; bases outside gene matches: 15. In DNA, the CDR3 is TGTGCCACCAGCTCCATAGGGAGCGGGGGGCTAGATTACGAGCAGTACTTC. It is translated as CATSSIGSGGLDYEQYF.

This chain connects TRBV12-5 to TRBJ2-5, with a weak D call TRBD2 (7 bases). This CDR3 is 15 amino acids long. The V and J ends lost 2 bases and 6 bases respectively, with 16 bases between them. Germline V gene sequence: CDR1 LGHNT, CDR2 FRNRAP. CDR3 region: CASGLFPGGKKTQYF. The CDR3 nucleotides are TGTGCTAGTGGTTTGTTTCCGGGGGGCAAGAAGACCCAGTACTTC. The full variable domain, in which reference TRBV12-5 and TRBJ2-5 provide the parts outside the CDR3, is DARVTQTPRHKVTEMGQEVTMRCQPILGHNTVFWYRQTMMQGLELLAYFRNRAPLDDSGMPKDRFSAEMPDATLATLKIQPSEPRDSAVYFCASGLFPGGKKTQYFGPGTRLLVL.

V usage is TRBV5-1 and J usage is TRBJ2-2; TRBD2 is a possible D gene (7 bases). The CDR3 length is 15 residues. Germline V gene lookup returns CDR1 SGHRS and CDR2 YFSETQ. The V end lost 3 bases, the J end lost 5 bases, and 14 bases lay between the germline ends. The CDR3 protein is CASSWGGVGTGELFF. CDR3 in DNA: TGCGCCAGCAGCTGGGGGGGCGTAGGAACCGGGGAGCTGTTTTTT.

The chain recombines TRBV7-9 with TRBJ1-1, with TRBD1 as a possible D gene (6 bases). Trimming took 4 bases from V and 6 from J, leaving 12 bases between them. Per germline, CDR1 SEHNR and CDR2 FQNEAQ (reference sequence). The length of the CDR3 is 13 residues. In nucleotides, the CDR3 is TGTGCCAGCAGCTCACAGGGTTTGGCTGAAGCTTTCTTT. Protein: CASSSQGLAEAFF.

This clone has a single count. The chain has TRBV3-1 (or the pseudogene TRBV3-2) and TRBJ2-3; 11 bases agree with TRBD2. This CDR3 has 16 residues. The V segment lost 5 bases and the J segment 8 bases; nucleotides outside the gene matches: 12. The germline CDR1 and CDR2 sequences are LGHDT and YNNKEL (reference sequence). The chain's CDR3 is CASSGGLAAWGFTQYF. The DNA for the CDR3 is TGTGCCAGCAGCGGGGGACTAGCGGCCTGGGGATTTACGCAGTATTTT.

This chain connects TRBV6-2 or TRBV6-3 to TRBJ2-1; 13 bases match TRBD2. CDR1 is MNHEY and CDR2 is SVGEGT in the germline V gene. The CDR3 is made up of 17 amino acids. J gave up 4 bases and V 4 bases, and 7 bases lay outside the gene matches. CDR3 bases: TGTGCCAGCAGTTCCCCCTCGACTAGCGGGGGGTACAATGAGCAGTTCTTC. It encodes CASSSPSTSGGYNEQFF.

The chain joins TRBV5-1 to TRBJ2-5; 8 bases agree with TRBD1. V gave up 5 bases and J gave up 1 base; unmatched junction bases: 10. The germline gives CDR1 SGHRS, CDR2 YFSETQ. The CDR3 extends over 16 amino acids. CDR3 nucleotide sequence: TGCGCCAGCAGAAGGAACCGACAGGGGCTCCAAGAGACCCAGTACTTC. Translation gives CASRRNRQGLQETQYF.

V is TRBV4-3 and J is TRBJ1-4; D gene unclear. The CDR3 runs 13 residues. Germline V gene sequence: CDR1 LGHNA, CDR2 YSLEER. Trimming took 0 bases from V and 7 from J, leaving 6 bases between them. The CDR3 coding sequence is TGCGCCAGCAGCCAAGACAGATTTGAAAAACTGTTTTTT. As protein: CASSQDRFEKLFF.

V gene TRBV5-6 combines with J gene TRBJ2-7; D remains ambiguous. Germline values: CDR1 SGHDT, CDR2 YYEEEE. Trimming took 2 bases from V and 3 from J, leaving 3 bases between them. The CDR3 extends over 11 amino acids. CDR3 coding DNA: TGTGCCAGCAGCTTACACTACGAGCAGTACTTC. Amino acids: CASSLHYEQYF.

This rearrangement joins TRBV6-2 or TRBV6-3 to TRBJ2-1; a weak D match, TRBD2 (5 bases). V lost 2 bases and J 0 bases, leaving 8 bases between the germline ends. CDR1 and CDR2 from the germline V gene are MNHEY and SVGEGT. The CDR3 contains 15 residues. Here the CDR3 reads CASSYEGTSYNEQFF. The CDR3 region has the DNA TGTGCCAGCAGTTACGAGGGTACCTCCTACAATGAGCAGTTCTTC.

The chain combines TRBV19 with TRBJ1-5, with 7 bases aligning to TRBD1. This CDR3 is built from 17 residues. Per germline, CDR1 LNHDA and CDR2 SQIVND (reference sequence). J was trimmed by 4 bases and V by 4 bases; bases with no gene match: 13. CDR3 sequence reads: CASSTLTGTAINQPQHF. The CDR3 DNA is TGTGCCAGTAGTACGCTTACCGGGACAGCTATTAATCAGCCCCAGCATTTT.

This chain uses TRBV28 with TRBJ2-7; TRBD2 is a possible D gene (7 bases). This CDR3 comprises 15 residues. Trimming removed 3 bases from V and 5 bases from J, with 17 bases in between. Germline lookup yields CDR1 MDHEN and CDR2 SYDVKM. CDR3 nucleotide sequence: TGTGCCAGCAGTTTTTGGGGGGGCTACCAGGACGAGCAGTACTTC. Amino acids: CASSFWGGYQDEQYF.

This clone was observed a few times. The rearrangement joins TRBV7-2 to TRBJ1-2; 9 bases are a match to TRBD1. The CDR3 covers 15 residues. CDR1 and CDR2 from the germline V gene are SGHTA and FQGNSA. With 5 bases clipped from V and 6 bases from J, the junction kept 10 bases outside the gene matches. The chain's CDR3 is CASSVGTGISNGYTF. For the CDR3, the DNA is TGTGCCAGCAGCGTCGGGACAGGGATAAGTAATGGCTACACCTTC.

J is TRBJ1-3 and V is TRBV7-9; D is undetermined. Germline CDR1 SEHNR, CDR2 FQNEAQ (reference sequence). V lost 4 bases and J lost 0, with 4 bases in between. There are 13 residues in the CDR3. DNA of the CDR3: TGTGCCAGCAGCTCCAACTCTGGAAACACCATATATTTT. It encodes CASSSNSGNTIYF.

The genes are TRBV28 and TRBJ2-7; maybe TRBD2 (5 bases). Germline V gene sequence: CDR1 MDHEN, CDR2 SYDVKM. This CDR3 comprises 14 residues. Trimming removed 2 bases at V and 2 bases at J, with 10 bases between. CDR3 region: CASSLARVPYEQYF. The CDR3 DNA is TGTGCCAGCAGTTTAGCGAGGGTTCCCTACGAGCAGTACTTC.

The J gene is TRBJ1-6, the V gene TRBV3-1 (or the pseudogene TRBV3-2), with TRBD1 matching over 9 bases. CDR1 is LGHDT and CDR2 is YNNKEL in the germline V gene (reference sequence). The CDR3 has 14 amino acids. The V gene end was trimmed by 4 bases and the J gene end by 7 bases; junction bases not matched to a gene: 2. The chain's CDR3 is CASSRGTGNSPLHF. DNA for the CDR3: TGTGCCAGCAGCCGGGGGACAGGGAATTCACCCCTCCACTTT.

The rearrangement links TRBV6-2 or TRBV6-3 to TRBJ2-1, with TRBD2 matching 9 bases. After removal of 0 bases from V and 2 bases from J, the junction contained 8 bases not matched to a gene. Germline CDR1 MNHEY, CDR2 SVGEGT. CDR3 length equals 18 residues. The CDR3 DNA is TGTGCCAGCAGTTACTCTCCTCCCAGCGGGGGGACCTACAATGAGCAGTTCTTC. Protein sequence: CASSYSPPSGGTYNEQFF.

V and J are TRBV24-1 and TRBJ2-3, with a tentative D call TRBD1 (6 bases). Trimming left V 7 bases short and J 1 base short, with 14 bases between. Germline V lookup: CDR1 KGHDR, CDR2 SFDVKD. This CDR3 is built from 15 residues. CDR3 nucleotides: TGTGCCACCAGCCGGCAGGGGTATGGCACAGATACGCAGTATTTT. Translating it yields CATSRQGYGTDTQYF.

This clone has more than one count but fewer than ten. The CDR3 DNA reads as TGTGCCAGCAGGTCGGGACAGGGATTTCGTACGGCTTTCTTT. The encoded protein is CASRSGQGFRTAFF. The rearrangement links TRBV27 to TRBJ1-1; 9 nucleotides agree with TRBD1. This CDR3 region has 14 residues. J lost 11 bases, V lost 6 bases, and 13 bases had no gene match. CDR1 MNHEY and CDR2 SMNVEV come from the germline V gene (reference sequence).

This clone is a singleton in its sample. V and J are TRBV6-2 or TRBV6-3 and TRBJ2-7; D may be TRBD1 (6 bases). The germline V and J ends were trimmed by 6 bases and 1 base, with 10 bases remaining between them. The length of the CDR3 is 13 residues. CDR1 is MNHEY and CDR2 is SVGEGT in the germline V gene. The CDR3: CASSRDMSYEQYF. The CDR3 DNA sequence: TGTGCCAGCAGCAGGGACATGTCCTACGAGCAGTACTTC.

V usage is TRBV28 and J usage is TRBJ2-3; 7 positions match TRBD2. The CDR3 length is 16 residues. Germline loops: CDR1 MDHEN, CDR2 SYDVKM. J lost 2 bases, V lost 2 bases, and 7 bases had no gene match. This CDR3 is CASSLPRGLVTDTQYF. In nucleotides, the CDR3 is TGTGCCAGCAGTTTACCCCGCGGACTAGTCACAGATACGCAGTATTTT.

V is TRBV7-8 and J is TRBJ2-3, with a weak D call TRBD2 (6 bases). Germline CDR1 and CDR2: SGHVS and FQNEAQ. The CDR3 spans 15 residues. The V end lost 5 bases, the J end lost 5 bases, and 17 bases lay between the germline ends. The CDR3 region has the DNA TGTGCCAGCAGCGAGGCGGGGCCCCGGGAAGATACGCAGTATTTT. Translating it yields CASSEAGPREDTQYF.

This clone was observed once. The chain has TRBV19 and TRBJ2-2, with 7 positions matching TRBD1. After removal of 5 bases from V and 6 bases from J, the junction contained 9 bases not matched to a gene. CDR1 and CDR2 from the germline V gene are LNHDA and SQIVND (reference sequence). The CDR3 contains 15 residues. The DNA for the CDR3 is TGTGCCAGTAGTCAGGCTAGGGGGCGCGCCGGGGAGCTGTTTTTT. Translated, it gives CASSQARGRAGELFF. Complete variable domain (other parts from reference TRBV19 and TRBJ2-2): DGGITQSPKYLFRKEGQNVTLSCEQNLNHDAMYWYRQDPGQGLRLIYYSQIVNDFQKGDIAEGYSVSREKKESFPLTVTSAQKNPTAFYLCASSQARGRAGELFFGEGSRLTVL.